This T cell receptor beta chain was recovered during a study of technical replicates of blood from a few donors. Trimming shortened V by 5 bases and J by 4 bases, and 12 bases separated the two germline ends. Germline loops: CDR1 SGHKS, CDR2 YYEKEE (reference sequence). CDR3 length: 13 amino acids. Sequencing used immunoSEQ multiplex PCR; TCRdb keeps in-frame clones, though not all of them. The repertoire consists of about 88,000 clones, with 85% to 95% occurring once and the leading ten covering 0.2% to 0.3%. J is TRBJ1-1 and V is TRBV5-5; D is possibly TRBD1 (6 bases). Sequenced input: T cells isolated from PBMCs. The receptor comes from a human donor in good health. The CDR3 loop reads CASRFTGSTEAFF. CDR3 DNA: TGTGCCAGCAGGTTTACAGGGAGCACTGAAGCTTTCTTT.